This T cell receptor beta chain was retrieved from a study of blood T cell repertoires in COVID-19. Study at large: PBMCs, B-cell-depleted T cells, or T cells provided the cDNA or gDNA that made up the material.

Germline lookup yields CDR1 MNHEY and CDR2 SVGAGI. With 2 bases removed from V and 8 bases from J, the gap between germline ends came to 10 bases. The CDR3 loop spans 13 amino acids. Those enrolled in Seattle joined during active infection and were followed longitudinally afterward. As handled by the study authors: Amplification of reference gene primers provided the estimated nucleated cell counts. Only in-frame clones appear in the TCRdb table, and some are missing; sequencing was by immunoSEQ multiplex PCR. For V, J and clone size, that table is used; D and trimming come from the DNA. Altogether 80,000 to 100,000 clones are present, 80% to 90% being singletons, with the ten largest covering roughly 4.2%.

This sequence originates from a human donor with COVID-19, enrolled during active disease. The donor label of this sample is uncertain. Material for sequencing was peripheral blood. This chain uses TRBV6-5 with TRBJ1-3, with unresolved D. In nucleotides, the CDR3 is TGTGCCAGCAGTTACGATGTGGCAGACACCATATATTTT. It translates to CASSYDVADTIYF.